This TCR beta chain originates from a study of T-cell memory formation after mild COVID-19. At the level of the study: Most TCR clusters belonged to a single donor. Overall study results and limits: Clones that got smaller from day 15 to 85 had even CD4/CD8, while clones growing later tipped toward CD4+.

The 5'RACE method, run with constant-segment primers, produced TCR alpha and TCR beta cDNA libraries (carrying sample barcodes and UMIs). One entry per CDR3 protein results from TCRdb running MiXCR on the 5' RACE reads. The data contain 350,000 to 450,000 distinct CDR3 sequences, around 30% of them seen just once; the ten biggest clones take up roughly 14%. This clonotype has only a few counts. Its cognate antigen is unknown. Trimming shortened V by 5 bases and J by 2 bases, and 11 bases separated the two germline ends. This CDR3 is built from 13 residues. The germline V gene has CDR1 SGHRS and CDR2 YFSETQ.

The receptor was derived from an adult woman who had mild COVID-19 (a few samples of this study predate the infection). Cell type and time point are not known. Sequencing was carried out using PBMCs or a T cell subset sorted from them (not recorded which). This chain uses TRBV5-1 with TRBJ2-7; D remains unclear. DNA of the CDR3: TGCGCCAGCAGTACGGACCCCACCTACGAGCAGTACTTC. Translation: CASSTDPTYEQYF.